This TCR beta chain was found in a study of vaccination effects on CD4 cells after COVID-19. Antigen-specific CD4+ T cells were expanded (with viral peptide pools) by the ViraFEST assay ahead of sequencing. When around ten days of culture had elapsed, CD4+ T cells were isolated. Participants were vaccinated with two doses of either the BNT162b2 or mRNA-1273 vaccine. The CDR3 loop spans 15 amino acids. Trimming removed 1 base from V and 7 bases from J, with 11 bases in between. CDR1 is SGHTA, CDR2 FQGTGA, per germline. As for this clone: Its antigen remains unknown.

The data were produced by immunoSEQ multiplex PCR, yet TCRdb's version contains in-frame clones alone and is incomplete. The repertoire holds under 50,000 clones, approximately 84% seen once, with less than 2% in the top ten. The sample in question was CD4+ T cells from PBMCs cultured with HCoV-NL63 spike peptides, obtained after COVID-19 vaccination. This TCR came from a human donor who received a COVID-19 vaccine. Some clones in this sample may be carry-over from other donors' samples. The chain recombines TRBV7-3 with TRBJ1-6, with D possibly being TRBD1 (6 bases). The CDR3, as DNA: TGTGCCAGCAGCTTAAGGGGGGCGGACAATTCACCCCTCCACTTT. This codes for CASSLRGADNSPLHF.